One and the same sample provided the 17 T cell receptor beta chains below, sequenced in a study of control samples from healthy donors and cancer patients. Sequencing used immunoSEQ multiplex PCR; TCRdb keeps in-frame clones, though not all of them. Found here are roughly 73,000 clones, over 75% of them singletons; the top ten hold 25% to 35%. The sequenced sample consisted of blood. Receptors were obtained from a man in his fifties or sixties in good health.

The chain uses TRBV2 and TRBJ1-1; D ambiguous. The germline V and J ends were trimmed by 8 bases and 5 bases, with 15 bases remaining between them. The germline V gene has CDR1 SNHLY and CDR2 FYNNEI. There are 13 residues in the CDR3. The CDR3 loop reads CASGREEATEAFF. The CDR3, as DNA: TGTGCCAGCGGCCGGGAAGAGGCGACTGAAGCTTTCTTT.

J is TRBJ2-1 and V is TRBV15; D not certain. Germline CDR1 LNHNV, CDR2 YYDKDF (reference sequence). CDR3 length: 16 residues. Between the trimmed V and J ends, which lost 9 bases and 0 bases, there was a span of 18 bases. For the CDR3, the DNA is TGTGCCACGCACGTAGAGACGGCCGGCTCCTACAATGAGCAGTTCTTC. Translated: CATHVETAGSYNEQFF.

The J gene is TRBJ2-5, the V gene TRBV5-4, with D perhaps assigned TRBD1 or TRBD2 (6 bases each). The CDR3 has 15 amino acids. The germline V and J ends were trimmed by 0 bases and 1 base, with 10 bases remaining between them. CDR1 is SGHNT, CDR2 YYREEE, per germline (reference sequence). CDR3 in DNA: TGTGCCAGCAGCTTGGCCCGGGGGCTCCAAGAGACCCAGTACTTC. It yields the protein CASSLARGLQETQYF.

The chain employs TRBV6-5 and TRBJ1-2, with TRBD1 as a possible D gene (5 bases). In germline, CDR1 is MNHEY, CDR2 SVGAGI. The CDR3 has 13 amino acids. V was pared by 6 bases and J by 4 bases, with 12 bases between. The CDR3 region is CASSPRQFYGYTF. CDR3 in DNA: TGTGCCAGCAGCCCACGACAGTTCTATGGCTACACCTTC.

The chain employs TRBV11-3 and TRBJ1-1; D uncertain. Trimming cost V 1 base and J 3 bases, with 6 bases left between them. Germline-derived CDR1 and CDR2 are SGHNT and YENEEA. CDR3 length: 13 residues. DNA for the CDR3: TGTGCCAGCAGCTTAGGGACCTACACTGAAGCTTTCTTT. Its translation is CASSLGTYTEAFF.

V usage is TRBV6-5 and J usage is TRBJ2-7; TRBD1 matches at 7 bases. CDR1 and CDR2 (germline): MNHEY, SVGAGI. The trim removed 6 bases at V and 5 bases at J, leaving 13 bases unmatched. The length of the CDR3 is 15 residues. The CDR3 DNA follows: TGTGCCAGCAGATCAAGACAGGGTGCTCGCGACGAGCAGTACTTC. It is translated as CASRSRQGARDEQYF.

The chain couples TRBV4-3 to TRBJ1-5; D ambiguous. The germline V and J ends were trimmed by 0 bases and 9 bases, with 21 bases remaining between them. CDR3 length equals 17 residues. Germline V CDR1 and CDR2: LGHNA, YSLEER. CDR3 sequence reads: CASSQDLPRRDARPQHF. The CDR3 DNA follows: TGCGCCAGCAGCCAAGATTTACCTAGGAGGGATGCAAGGCCCCAGCATTTT.

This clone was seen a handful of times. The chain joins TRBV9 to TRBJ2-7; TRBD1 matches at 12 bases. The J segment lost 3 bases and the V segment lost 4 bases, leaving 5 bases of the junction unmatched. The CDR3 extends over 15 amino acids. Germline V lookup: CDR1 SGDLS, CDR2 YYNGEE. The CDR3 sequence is CASSPGQGAVYEQYF. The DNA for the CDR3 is TGTGCCAGCAGCCCGGGACAGGGGGCCGTCTACGAGCAGTACTTC. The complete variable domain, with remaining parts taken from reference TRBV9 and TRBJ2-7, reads DSGVTQTPKHLITATGQRVTLRCSPRSGDLSVYWYQQSLDQGLQFLIQYYNGEERAKGNILERFSAQQFPDLHSELNLSSLELGDSALYFCASSPGQGAVYEQYFGPGTRLTVT.

The CDR3 protein is CASSYSDRPSYEQYF. In DNA form, the CDR3 reads TGTGCCAGCAGTTACTCCGACAGGCCTTCCTACGAGCAGTACTTC. The chain couples TRBV6-5 to TRBJ2-7; tentatively, D is TRBD1 (6 bases). CDR3 length equals 15 residues. Per germline, CDR1 MNHEY and CDR2 SVGAGI. Trimming left V 0 bases short and J 1 base short, with 10 bases between.

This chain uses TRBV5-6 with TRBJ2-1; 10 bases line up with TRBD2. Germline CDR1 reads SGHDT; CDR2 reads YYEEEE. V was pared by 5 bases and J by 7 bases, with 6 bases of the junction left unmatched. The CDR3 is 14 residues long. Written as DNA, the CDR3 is TGTGCCAGCAGTCTGGGACTAGCGCAGAATGAGCAGTTCTTC. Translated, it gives CASSLGLAQNEQFF.

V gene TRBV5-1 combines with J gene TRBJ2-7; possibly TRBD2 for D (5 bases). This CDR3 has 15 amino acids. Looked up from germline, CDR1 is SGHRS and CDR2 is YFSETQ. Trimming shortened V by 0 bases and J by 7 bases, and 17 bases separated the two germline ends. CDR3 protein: CASSLVSVASGEQYF. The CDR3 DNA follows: TGCGCCAGCAGCTTGGTCTCAGTGGCCTCGGGGGAGCAGTACTTC.

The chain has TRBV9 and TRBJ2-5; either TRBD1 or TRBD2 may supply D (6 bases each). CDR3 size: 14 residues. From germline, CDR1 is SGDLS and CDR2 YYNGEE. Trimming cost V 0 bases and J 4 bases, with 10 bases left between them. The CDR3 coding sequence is TGTGCCAGCAGCGTAGTTTGGGGGGCAGAGACCCAGTACTTC. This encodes CASSVVWGAETQYF. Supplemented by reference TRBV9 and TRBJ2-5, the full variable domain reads DSGVTQTPKHLITATGQRVTLRCSPRSGDLSVYWYQQSLDQGLQFLIQYYNGEERAKGNILERFSAQQFPDLHSELNLSSLELGDSALYFCASSVVWGAETQYFGPGTRLLVL.

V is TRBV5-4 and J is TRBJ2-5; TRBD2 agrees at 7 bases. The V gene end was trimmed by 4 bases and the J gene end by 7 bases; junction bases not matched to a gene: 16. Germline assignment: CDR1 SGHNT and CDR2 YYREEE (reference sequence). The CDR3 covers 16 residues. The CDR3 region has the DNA TGTGCCAGCAGCACCAATGGCGGGGGTCGATTGGTGACCCAGTACTTC. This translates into CASSTNGGGRLVTQYF. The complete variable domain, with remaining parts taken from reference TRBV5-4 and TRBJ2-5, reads ETGVTQSPTHLIKTRGQQVTLRCSSQSGHNTVSWYQQALGQGPQFIFQYYREEENGRGNFPPRFSGLQFPNYSSELNVNALELDDSALYLCASSTNGGGRLVTQYFGPGTRLLVL.

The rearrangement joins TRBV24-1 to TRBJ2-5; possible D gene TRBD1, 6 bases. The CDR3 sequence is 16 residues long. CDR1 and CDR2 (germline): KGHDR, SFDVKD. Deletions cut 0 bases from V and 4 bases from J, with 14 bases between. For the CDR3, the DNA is TGTGCCACCAGTGATTTGCAGACTCAGGGGCGAGAGACCCAGTACTTC. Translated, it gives CATSDLQTQGRETQYF.

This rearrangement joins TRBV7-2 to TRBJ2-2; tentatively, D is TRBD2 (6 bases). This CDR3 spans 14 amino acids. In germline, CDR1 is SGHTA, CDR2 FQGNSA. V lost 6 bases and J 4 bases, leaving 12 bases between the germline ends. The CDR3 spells CASRLNGGTGELFF. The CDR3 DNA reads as TGTGCCAGCAGGTTAAACGGGGGCACCGGGGAGCTGTTTTTT. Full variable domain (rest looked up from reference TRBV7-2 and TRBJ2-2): GAGVSQSPSNKVTEKGKDVELRCDPISGHTALYWYRQSLGQGLEFLIYFQGNSAPDKSGLPSDRFSAERTGGSVSTLTIQRTQQEDSAVYLCASRLNGGTGELFFGEGSRLTVL.

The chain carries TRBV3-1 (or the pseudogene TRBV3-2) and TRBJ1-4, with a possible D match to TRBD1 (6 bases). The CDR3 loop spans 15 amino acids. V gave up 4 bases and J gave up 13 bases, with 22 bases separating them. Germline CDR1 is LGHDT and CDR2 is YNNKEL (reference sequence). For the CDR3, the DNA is TGTGCCAGCAGCCCAGAGACCGGGACAAGAAAGGGACTGTTTTTT. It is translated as CASSPETGTRKGLFF.

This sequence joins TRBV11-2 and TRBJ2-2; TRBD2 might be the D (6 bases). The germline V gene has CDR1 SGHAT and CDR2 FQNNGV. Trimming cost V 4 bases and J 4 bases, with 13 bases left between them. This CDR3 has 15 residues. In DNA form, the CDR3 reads TGTGCCAGCAGCTGGGGCGGGGCGCGCACCGGGGAGCTGTTTTTT. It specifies CASSWGGARTGELFF.